This TCR beta chain is from a study of blood T cell repertoires in COVID-19. About the study: Acute-phase and convalescent COVID-19 samples originated in the United States, Italy and Spain. The analysed material was cDNA or gDNA that came from T cells, B-cell-depleted T cells, or PBMCs.

Authors' methods: Reference gene primers were amplified, and this amplification served to estimate nucleated cell counts. The assay was immunoSEQ multiplex PCR, and TCRdb's table has in-frame clones only and misses some. From that table come the V and J calls and clone size; the DNA was used to work out D and trimming. The sample shows about 160,000 clones, roughly 80% of them seen only once. Germline trimming cut 4 bases from V and 2 bases from J; bases unmatched to any gene: 8. There are 16 residues in the CDR3. Germline V lookup: CDR1 SGHDT, CDR2 YYEEEE. V gene TRBV5-6 combines with J gene TRBJ2-3, with 9 bases that match TRBD1. Material: peripheral blood. The sequence came from a man aged 60 to 75 with acute or convalescent COVID-19. The CDR3 DNA sequence: TGTGCCAGCAGCCCCGGGGGGACAGGGTACACAGATACGCAGTATTTT. Translating gives CASSPGGTGYTDTQYF.